Sequencing of this TCR beta chain was carried out in a study of CD8+ T cells in alopecia areata. In germline, CDR1 is SGHRS, CDR2 YFSETQ. The CDR3 extends over 14 amino acids. Trimming pared 4 bases from V and 4 bases from J, leaving 9 bases between. RNA extraction was followed by reverse transcription into cDNA, which acted as the sequencing template. TCRdb's copy holds only in-frame clones and misses some; the assay was immunoSEQ multiplex PCR. The sample has about 180,000 clones; roughly 65% are singletons. The TCR comes from a human donor with alopecia areata. Sequences were derived from CD4+ T cells sorted from blood, sampled at week 0. The genes are TRBV5-1 and TRBJ2-6; D not certain. In DNA, the CDR3 is TGCGCCAGCAGCAGGGCCCCGGGGGCCAACGTCCTGACTTTC. It yields the protein CASSRAPGANVLTF.